This is a list of T cell receptor beta chains from one sample in a study of cytomegalovirus exposure and HLA in healthy donors. TCRdb's table, derived via immunoSEQ multiplex PCR, lists solely in-frame clones and lacks some. The data show some 170,000 clones, around 85% seen once. Input material: PBMCs. These receptor sequences come from a man aged 40-49 years in good health and CMV-seronegative. Each CDR3 is given with its conserved first and last residue.

length: 14
V: TRBV5-1
J: TRBJ2-7
CDR3: CASSSVAGTYEQYF

length: 15
V: TRBV4-3
J: TRBJ1-1
CDR3: CASSQGGGLATEAFF

length: 15
V: TRBV9
J: TRBJ1-5
CDR3: CASSVGPGWVQPQHF

length: 13
V: TRBV28
J: TRBJ2-2
CDR3: CASSLWSTGELFF

length: 15
V: TRBV11-2
J: TRBJ2-5
CDR3: CASSLQRGGRETQYF

length: 14
V: TRBV6-5
J: TRBJ2-7
CDR3: CASSSRGLKYEQYF

length: 16
V: TRBV5-4
J: TRBJ2-1
CDR3: CASSFDRSGTYNEQFF

length: 15
V: TRBV5-1
J: TRBJ2-7
CDR3: CASSPGLRGSYEQYF

length: 17
V: TRBV9
J: TRBJ2-7
CDR3: CASSVDLVPSGAYEQYF

length: 16
V: TRBV19
J: TRBJ1-1
CDR3: CASSISRGWLDTEAFF

length: 13
V: TRBV19
J: TRBJ2-2
CDR3: CASSMSVTGELFF

length: 17
V: TRBV28
J: TRBJ1-1
CDR3: CASSSQRGFRQNTEAFF

length: 16
V: TRBV7-9
J: TRBJ1-2
CDR3: CASSLMFRGADYGYTF

length: 14
V: TRBV27
J: TRBJ1-2
CDR3: CASSPTGWGYGYTF

length: 15
V: TRBV5-1
J: TRBJ2-7
CDR3: CASSLGLAGTYEQYF

length: 16
V: TRBV5-4
J: TRBJ2-3
CDR3: CASSGHLGQGTDTQYF

length: 13
V: TRBV7-2
J: TRBJ2-2
CDR3: CASSLRGTGELFF

length: 15
V: TRBV2
J: TRBJ2-2
CDR3: CASSNGGPNTGELFF

length: 17
V: TRBV7-9
J: TRBJ2-2
CDR3: CASSASSGGLGTGELFF

length: 16
V: TRBV28
J: TRBJ2-7
CDR3: CASSATGTSGTYEQYF

length: 14
V: TRBV10-3
J: TRBJ2-5
CDR3: CAITRGTGMETQYF

length: 14
V: TRBV6-5
J: TRBJ2-7
CDR3: CASSPRQGAYEQYF

length: 15
V: TRBV6-5
J: -
CDR3: CASSYSRAGVYEQYF

length: 13
V: TRBV6-5
J: TRBJ1-2
CDR3: CASRGRGNYGYTF